This TCR beta chain was identified during a study of identifying expanded T cells in peripheral blood. General study points: Clone count variance between roughly 2-week samples rose with total template count. About 1.2 clones differed between technical replicates, versus around 16 and 19 over time.

The germline V gene has CDR1 SNHLY and CDR2 FYNNEI. The CDR3 has 14 amino acids. Trimming took 3 bases from V and 2 from J, leaving 8 bases between them. To note about this clone: Its antigen remains unknown.

Assay used: immunoSEQ multiplex PCR; TCRdb lists only in-frame clones, some missing. The sample shows about 47,000 clones, roughly 82% of them seen only once. This TCR came from a person aged 18-70 years in good health. The sequenced sample consisted of blood. This chain links TRBV2 with TRBJ1-5; weak D call: TRBD1 (5 bases). CDR3 protein: CASSERGGNQPQHF. For the CDR3, the DNA is TGTGCCAGCAGTGAGAGGGGAGGCAATCAGCCCCAGCATTTT.